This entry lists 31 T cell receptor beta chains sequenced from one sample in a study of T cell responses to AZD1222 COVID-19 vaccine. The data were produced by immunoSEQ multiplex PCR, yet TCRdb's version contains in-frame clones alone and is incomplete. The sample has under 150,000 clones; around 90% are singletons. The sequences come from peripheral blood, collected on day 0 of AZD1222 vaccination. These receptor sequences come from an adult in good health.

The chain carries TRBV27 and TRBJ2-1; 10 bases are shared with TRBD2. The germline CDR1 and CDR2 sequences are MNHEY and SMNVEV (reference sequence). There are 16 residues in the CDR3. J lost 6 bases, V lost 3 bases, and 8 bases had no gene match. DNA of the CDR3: TGTGCCAGCAGTTTTTTCGGAGTAGCGGGAGGCAATGAGCAGTTCTTC. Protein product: CASSFFGVAGGNEQFF.

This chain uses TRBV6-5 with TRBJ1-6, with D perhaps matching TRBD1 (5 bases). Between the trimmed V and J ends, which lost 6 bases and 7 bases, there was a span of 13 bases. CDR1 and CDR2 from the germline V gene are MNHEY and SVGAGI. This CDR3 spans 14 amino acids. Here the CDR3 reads CASRPGLQNSPLHF. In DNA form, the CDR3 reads TGTGCCAGCAGACCGGGACTGCAAAATTCACCCCTCCACTTT.

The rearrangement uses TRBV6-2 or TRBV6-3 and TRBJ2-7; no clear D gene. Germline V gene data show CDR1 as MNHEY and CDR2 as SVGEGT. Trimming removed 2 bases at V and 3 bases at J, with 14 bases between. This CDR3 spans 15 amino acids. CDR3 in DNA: TGTGCCAGCAGTTACAGCACCCGGACGGGCTACGAGCAGTACTTC. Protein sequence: CASSYSTRTGYEQYF.

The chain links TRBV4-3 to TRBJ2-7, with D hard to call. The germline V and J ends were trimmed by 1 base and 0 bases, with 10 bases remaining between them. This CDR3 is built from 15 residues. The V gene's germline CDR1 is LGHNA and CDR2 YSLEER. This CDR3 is CASSQARSDSYEQYF. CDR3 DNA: TGCGCCAGCAGCCAAGCAAGGTCAGACTCCTACGAGCAGTACTTC.

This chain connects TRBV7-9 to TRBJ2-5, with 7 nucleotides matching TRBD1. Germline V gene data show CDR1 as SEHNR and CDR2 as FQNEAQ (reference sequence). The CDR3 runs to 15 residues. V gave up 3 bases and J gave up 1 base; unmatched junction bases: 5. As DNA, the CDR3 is TGTGCCAGCAGCTTCAACCGGGACAGCCAAGAGACCCAGTACTTC. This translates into CASSFNRDSQETQYF.

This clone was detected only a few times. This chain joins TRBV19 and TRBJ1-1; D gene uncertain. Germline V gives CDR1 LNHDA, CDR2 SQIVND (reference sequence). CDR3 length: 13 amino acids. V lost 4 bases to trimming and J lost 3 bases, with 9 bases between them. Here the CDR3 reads CASSREIHTEAFF. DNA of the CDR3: TGTGCCAGTAGTAGAGAGATCCACACTGAAGCTTTCTTT.

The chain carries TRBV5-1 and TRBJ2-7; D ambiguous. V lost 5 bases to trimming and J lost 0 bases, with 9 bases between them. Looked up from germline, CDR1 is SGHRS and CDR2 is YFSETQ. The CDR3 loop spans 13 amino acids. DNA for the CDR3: TGCGCCAGCAGGTCGTACCCCTCCTACGAGCAGTACTTC. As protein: CASRSYPSYEQYF.

CDR3 bases: TGTGCCAGCAGTGAACGGTATGAGGGACTAGCGAGCAGCACAGATACGCAGTATTTT. Translation: CASSERYEGLASSTDTQYF. The chain carries TRBV6-1 and TRBJ2-3; 10 nucleotides line up with TRBD2. The germline gives CDR1 MNHNS, CDR2 SASEGT. This CDR3 spans 19 amino acids. The J segment lost 0 bases and the V segment lost 2 bases, leaving 11 bases of the junction unmatched.

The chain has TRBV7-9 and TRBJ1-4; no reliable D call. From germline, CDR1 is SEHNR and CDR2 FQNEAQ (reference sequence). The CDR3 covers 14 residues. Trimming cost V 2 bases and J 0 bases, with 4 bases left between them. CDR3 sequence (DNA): TGTGCCAGCAGCTTACGCGCAACTAATGAAAAACTGTTTTTT. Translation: CASSLRATNEKLFF.

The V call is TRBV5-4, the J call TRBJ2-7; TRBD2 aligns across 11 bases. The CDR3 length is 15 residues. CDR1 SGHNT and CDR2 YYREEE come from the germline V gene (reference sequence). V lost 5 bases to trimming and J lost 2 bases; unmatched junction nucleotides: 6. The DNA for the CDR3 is TGTGCCAGCAGGGCCGGGACTAGCGGTACCTACGAGCAGTACTTC. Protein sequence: CASRAGTSGTYEQYF.

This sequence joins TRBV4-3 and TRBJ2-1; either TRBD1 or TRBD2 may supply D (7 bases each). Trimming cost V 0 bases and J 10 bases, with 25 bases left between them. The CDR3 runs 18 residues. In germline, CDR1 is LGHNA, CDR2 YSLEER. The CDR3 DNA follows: TGCGCCAGCAGCCAAGAAAGTCGGCGGGAGTCGCAGGGGGTGGAGCAGTTCTTC. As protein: CASSQESRRESQGVEQFF.

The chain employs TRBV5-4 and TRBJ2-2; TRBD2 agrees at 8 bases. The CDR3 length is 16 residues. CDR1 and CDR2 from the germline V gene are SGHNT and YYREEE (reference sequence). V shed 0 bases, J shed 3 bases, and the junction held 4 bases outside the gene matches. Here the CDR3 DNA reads TGTGCCAGCAGCTTGGGACTAGCGACTGACACCGGGGAGCTGTTTTTT. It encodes CASSLGLATDTGELFF.

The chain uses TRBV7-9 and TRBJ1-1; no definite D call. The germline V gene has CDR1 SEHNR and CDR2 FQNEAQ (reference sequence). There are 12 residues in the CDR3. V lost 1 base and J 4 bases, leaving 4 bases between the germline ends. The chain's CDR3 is CASSLGVTEAFF. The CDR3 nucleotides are TGTGCCAGCAGCTTAGGGGTCACTGAAGCTTTCTTT.

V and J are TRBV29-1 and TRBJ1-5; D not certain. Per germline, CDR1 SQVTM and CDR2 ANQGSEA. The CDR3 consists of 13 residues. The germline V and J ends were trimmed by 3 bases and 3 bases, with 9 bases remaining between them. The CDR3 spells CSVDGGVNQPQHF. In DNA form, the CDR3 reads TGCAGCGTTGACGGCGGAGTCAATCAGCCCCAGCATTTT.

The CDR3 spells CASSLRGPSNHYEQYF. In DNA, the CDR3 is TGCGCCAGCAGCCTCAGGGGGCCATCGAACCACTACGAGCAGTACTTC. This chain uses TRBV5-1 with TRBJ2-7; 8 bases match TRBD1. CDR3 length equals 16 residues. After removal of 4 bases from V and 3 bases from J, the junction contained 12 bases not matched to a gene. Germline V gene sequence: CDR1 SGHRS, CDR2 YFSETQ.

This CDR3 reads CATSESDRGYGYTF. CDR3 nucleotide sequence: TGTGCCACCAGTGAGTCGGACAGGGGCTATGGCTACACCTTC. The chain recombines TRBV24-1 with TRBJ1-2; 9 bases align to TRBD1. This CDR3 is built from 14 residues. V dropped 4 bases and J dropped 4; count of bases not matched to a gene: 3. CDR1 is KGHDR and CDR2 is SFDVKD in the germline V gene.

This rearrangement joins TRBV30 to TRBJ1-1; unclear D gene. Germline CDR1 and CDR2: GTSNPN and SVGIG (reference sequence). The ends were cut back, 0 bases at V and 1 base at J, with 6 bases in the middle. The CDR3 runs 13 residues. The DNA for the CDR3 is TGTGCCTGGAGTGTACCGGGGAACACTGAAGCTTTCTTT. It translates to CAWSVPGNTEAFF.

CDR3 in DNA: TGTGCCAGCAGTCGACCCGGGACTAGCGCAGATACGCAGTATTTT. Translated: CASSRPGTSADTQYF. The rearrangement joins TRBV28 to TRBJ2-3, with 10 bases matching TRBD2. Germline CDR1 is MDHEN and CDR2 is SYDVKM. V shed 5 bases and J 4 bases; nucleotides not matched to a gene: 6. This CDR3 has 15 residues.

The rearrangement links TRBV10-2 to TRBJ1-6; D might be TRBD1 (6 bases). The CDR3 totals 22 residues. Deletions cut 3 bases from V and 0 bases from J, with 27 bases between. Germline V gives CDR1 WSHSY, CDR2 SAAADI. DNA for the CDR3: TGCGCCAGCAGTGAAAGGGGGGTGCGGCTGACACAACTTCTCTCCTATAATTCACCCCTCCACTTT. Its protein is CASSERGVRLTQLLSYNSPLHF.

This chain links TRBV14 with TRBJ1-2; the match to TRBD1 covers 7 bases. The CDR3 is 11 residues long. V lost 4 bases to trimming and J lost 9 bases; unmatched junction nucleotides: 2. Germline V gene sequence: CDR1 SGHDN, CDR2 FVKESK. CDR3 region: CASSRDRSYTF. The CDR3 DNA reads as TGTGCCAGCAGCCGGGACAGAAGCTACACCTTC.

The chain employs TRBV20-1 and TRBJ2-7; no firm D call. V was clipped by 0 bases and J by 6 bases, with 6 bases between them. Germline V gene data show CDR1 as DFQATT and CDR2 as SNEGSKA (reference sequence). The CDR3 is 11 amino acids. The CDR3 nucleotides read TGCAGTGCTAGAGATTATGTCGAGCAGTACTTC. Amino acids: CSARDYVEQYF.

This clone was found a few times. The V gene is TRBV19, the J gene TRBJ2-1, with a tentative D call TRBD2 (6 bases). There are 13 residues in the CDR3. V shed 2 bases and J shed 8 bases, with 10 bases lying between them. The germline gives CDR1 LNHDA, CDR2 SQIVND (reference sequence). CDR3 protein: CASSIRGIDEQFF. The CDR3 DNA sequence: TGTGCCAGTAGTATACGGGGGATCGATGAGCAGTTCTTC.

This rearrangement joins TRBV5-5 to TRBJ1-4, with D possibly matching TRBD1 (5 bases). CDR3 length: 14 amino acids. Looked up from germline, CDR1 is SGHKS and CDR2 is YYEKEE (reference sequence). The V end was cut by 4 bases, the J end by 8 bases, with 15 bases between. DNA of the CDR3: TGTGCCAGCAGCGGACACCCTATCGGGGAAAAACTGTTTTTT. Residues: CASSGHPIGEKLFF.

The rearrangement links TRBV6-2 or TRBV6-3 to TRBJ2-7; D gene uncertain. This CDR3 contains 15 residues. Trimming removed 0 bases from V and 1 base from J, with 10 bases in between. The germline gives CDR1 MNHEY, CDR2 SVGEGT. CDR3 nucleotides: TGTGCCAGCAGTTACTCCGAGACGGGTTCCTACGAGCAGTACTTC. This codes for CASSYSETGSYEQYF.

Written as DNA, the CDR3 is TGTGCCACCAGTGATACGTCCGGGACAGGGGATAAGGGAGCTTTCTTT. Amino acid sequence: CATSDTSGTGDKGAFF. The chain employs TRBV24-1 and TRBJ1-1; 10 bases agree with TRBD1. CDR1 KGHDR and CDR2 SFDVKD come from the germline V gene. V gave up 3 bases and J gave up 10 bases; unmatched junction bases: 13. This CDR3 region has 16 residues.

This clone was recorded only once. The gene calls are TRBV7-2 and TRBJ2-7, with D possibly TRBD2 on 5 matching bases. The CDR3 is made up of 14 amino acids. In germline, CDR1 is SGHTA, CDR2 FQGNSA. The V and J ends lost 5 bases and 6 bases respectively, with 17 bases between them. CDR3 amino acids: CASSMAPRGAEQYF. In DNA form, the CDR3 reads TGTGCCAGCAGCATGGCCCCCCGGGGAGCCGAGCAGTACTTC.

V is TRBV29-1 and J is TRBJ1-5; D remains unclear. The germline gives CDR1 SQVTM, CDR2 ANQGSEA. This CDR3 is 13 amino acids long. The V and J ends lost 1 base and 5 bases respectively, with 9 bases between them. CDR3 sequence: CSVEVTPDQPQHF. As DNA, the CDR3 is TGCAGCGTTGAAGTGACACCCGATCAGCCCCAGCATTTT.

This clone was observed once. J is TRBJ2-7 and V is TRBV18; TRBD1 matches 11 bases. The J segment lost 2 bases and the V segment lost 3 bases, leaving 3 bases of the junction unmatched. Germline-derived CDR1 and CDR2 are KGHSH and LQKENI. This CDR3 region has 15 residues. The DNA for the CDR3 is TGTGCCAGCTCACCGTCGGACAGGGGGCCCTACGAGCAGTACTTC. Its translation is CASSPSDRGPYEQYF. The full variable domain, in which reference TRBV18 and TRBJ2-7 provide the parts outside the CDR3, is NAGVMQNPRHLVRRRGQEARLRCSPMKGHSHVYWYRQLPEEGLKFMVYLQKENIIDESGMPKERFSAEFPKEGPSILRIQQVVRGDSAAYFCASSPSDRGPYEQYFGPGTRLTVT.

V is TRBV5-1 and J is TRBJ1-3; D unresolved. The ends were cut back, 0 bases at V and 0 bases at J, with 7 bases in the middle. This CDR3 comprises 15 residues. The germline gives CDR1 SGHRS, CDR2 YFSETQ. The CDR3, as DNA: TGCGCCAGCAGCTTGGACAACTTCTCTGGAAACACCATATATTTT. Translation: CASSLDNFSGNTIYF. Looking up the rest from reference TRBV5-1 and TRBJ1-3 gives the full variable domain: KAGVTQTPRYLIKTRGQQVTLSCSPISGHRSVSWYQQTPGQGLQFLFEYFSETQRNKGNFPGRFSGRQFSNSRSEMNVSTLELGDSALYLCASSLDNFSGNTIYFGEGSWLTVV.

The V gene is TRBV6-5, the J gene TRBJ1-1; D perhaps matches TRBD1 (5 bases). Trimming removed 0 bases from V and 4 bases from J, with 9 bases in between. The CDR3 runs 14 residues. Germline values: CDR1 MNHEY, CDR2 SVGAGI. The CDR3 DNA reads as TGTGCCAGCAGTTACTCTTTAAGGGGCACTGAAGCTTTCTTT. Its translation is CASSYSLRGTEAFF.

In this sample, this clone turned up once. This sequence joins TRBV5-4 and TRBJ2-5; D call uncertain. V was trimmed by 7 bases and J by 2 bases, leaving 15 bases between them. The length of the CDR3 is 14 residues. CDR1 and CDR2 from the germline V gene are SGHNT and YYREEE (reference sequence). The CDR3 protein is CASALGGFQETQYF. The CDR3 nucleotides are TGTGCCAGCGCCTTGGGTGGCTTTCAAGAGACCCAGTACTTC.